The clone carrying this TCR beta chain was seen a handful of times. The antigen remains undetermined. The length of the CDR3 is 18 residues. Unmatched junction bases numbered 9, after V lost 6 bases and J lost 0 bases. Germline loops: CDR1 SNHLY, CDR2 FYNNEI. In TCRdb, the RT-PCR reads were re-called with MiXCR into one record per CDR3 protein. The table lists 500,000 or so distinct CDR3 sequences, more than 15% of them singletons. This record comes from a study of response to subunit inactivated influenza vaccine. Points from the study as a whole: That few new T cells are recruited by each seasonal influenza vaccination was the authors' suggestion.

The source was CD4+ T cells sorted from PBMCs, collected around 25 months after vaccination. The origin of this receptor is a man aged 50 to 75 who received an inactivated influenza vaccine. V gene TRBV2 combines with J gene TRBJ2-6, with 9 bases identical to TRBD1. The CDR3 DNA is TGTGCCAGCAGACCCGGGACAGGGAAGAGCTCTGGGGCCAACGTCCTGACTTTC. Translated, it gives CASRPGTGKSSGANVLTF.